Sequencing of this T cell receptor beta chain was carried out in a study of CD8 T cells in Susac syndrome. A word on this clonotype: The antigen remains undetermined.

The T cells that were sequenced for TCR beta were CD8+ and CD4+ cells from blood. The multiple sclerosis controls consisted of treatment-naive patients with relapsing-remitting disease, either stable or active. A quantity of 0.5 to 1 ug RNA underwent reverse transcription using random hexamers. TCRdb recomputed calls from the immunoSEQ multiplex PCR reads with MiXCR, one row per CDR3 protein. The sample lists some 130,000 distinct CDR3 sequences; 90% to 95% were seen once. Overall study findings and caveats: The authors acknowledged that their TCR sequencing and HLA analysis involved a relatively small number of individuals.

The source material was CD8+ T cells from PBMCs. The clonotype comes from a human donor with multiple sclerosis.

The CDR3 protein is CASSDPGRTGKLFF. The CDR3 coding sequence is TGTGCCAGCAGTGATCCGGGCAGGACGGGAAAACTGTTTTTT. The rearrangement uses TRBV2 and TRBJ1-4; D gene ambiguous. CDR1 is SNHLY, CDR2 FYNNEI, per germline. Trimming left V 3 bases short and J 10 bases short, with 15 bases between. The CDR3 totals 14 residues.